This T cell receptor (beta chain) was found in a study of vaccination effects on CD4 cells after COVID-19. The table came from immunoSEQ multiplex PCR; TCRdb's copy has only in-frame clones and leaves some out. The table shows approximately 17,000 clones, with around 70% occurring only once. In the case of this clone: Its antigen remains unknown.

Viral peptide pool expansion of antigen-specific CD4+ T cells preceded sequencing in the ViraFEST assay. A 10-day culture period preceded the isolation of CD4+ T cells. Either the BNT162b2 or mRNA-1273 vaccine was given to participants in two doses. A half-volume exchange with IL-2 medium occurred on days 3 and 7. This clonotype was sampled from a human donor who received a COVID-19 vaccine. The source was CD4+ T cells from PBMCs cultured with SARS-CoV-2 spike peptides, collected after COVID-19 vaccination.

In nucleotides, the CDR3 is TGCGCCAGCAGCTCGACTAGCGGGGGAGGATCCACCGGGGAGCTGTTTTTT. Residues: CASSSTSGGGSTGELFF. The chain is built from TRBV5-1 and TRBJ2-2; 12 bases map to TRBD2. Germline V gives CDR1 SGHRS, CDR2 YFSETQ. J was trimmed by 4 bases and V by 3 bases; bases with no gene match: 7. This CDR3 comprises 17 residues.